The present entry profiles one TCR beta chain with its context. This record comes from a study of blood T cell repertoires in COVID-19. The germline gives CDR1 SQVTM, CDR2 ANQGSEA. The junction had 6 bases not matched to a gene; V was cut back by 7 bases and J by 6 bases. The CDR3 contains 12 residues. Per the original data handling: Amplification with reference gene primers provided the estimates of nucleated cell counts. Repertoires were generated with immunoSEQ multiplex PCR, while TCRdb's copy carries only in-frame clones and drops some. The V and J calls and the clone size are those of that table, but D and trimming were determined from the DNA. In the table there are 170,000 or so clones, roughly nine tenths of which are singletons.

Sequencing was performed on peripheral blood. This sequence joins TRBV29-1 and TRBJ2-3; 8 positions match TRBD2. The clonotype was recovered from a man aged 45-65 years with acute or convalescent COVID-19. CDR3 DNA sequence: TGCAGCGCCTCGAGCGGGAGTGATACGCAGTATTTT. Protein sequence: CSASSGSDTQYF.